Each of the 19 T cell receptor beta chains below was sequenced from the same sample in a study of blood T cell repertoires in COVID-19. This table comes from immunoSEQ multiplex PCR, and its TCRdb copy is limited to in-frame clones, with some not included. The sample lists some 88,000 clones, over 75% occurring once. Sequencing was performed on peripheral blood. All receptors come from a man aged 55-75 years with acute or convalescent COVID-19.

This chain joins TRBV7-8 and TRBJ2-1; weak D call: TRBD2 (5 bases). Trimming pared 4 bases from V and 3 bases from J, leaving 10 bases between. Germline V gene data show CDR1 as SGHVS and CDR2 as FQNEAQ. The length of the CDR3 is 14 residues. The CDR3, as DNA: TGTGCCAGCAGCTCGGGGAGCCACTACAATGAGCAGTTCTTC. Its protein product is CASSSGSHYNEQFF.

The V call is TRBV25-1, the J call TRBJ2-3; TRBD2 agrees at 8 bases. Germline V lookup: CDR1 MGHDK, CDR2 SYGVNS. This CDR3 has 14 amino acids. The ends lost 8 bases at V and 1 base at J; junction bases unmatched: 5. The CDR3 bases are TGTGCCAGCGCCGCGGGGGGTGGCACAGATACGCAGTATTTT. Translating it yields CASAAGGGTDTQYF. Together with reference TRBV25-1 and TRBJ2-3, the CDR3 gives the full variable domain: EADIYQTPRYLVIGTGKKITLECSQTMGHDKMYWYQQDPGMELHLIHYSYGVNSTEKGDLSSESTVSRIRTEHFPLTLESARPSHTSQYLCASAAGGGTDTQYFGPGTRLTVL.

A few counts support this clone. The genes are TRBV27 and TRBJ2-7; D possibly corresponds to TRBD1 (6 bases). CDR3 length: 18 residues. Germline CDR1 reads MNHEY; CDR2 reads SMNVEV (reference sequence). With 0 bases removed from V and 3 bases from J, the gap between germline ends came to 21 bases. CDR3 sequence (DNA): TGTGCCAGCAGTTTATCGGTGGGTGGGGGCGCGTTCGTCTACGAGCAGTACTTC. Translated: CASSLSVGGGAFVYEQYF.

The chain links TRBV10-3 to TRBJ1-5; D is perhaps TRBD1 (5 bases). The CDR3 is 12 amino acids. CDR1 is ENHRY and CDR2 is SYGVKD in the germline V gene. V lost 5 bases to trimming and J lost 5 bases, with 7 bases between them. The CDR3 bases are TGTGCCATCAGTCAACAGGATCAGCCCCAGCATTTT. As protein: CAISQQDQPQHF.

The chain links TRBV6-5 to TRBJ1-6; D is perhaps TRBD1 (5 bases). The CDR3 loop spans 14 amino acids. V was cut by 10 bases and J by 5 bases, with 15 bases left in between. CDR1 is MNHEY and CDR2 is SVGAGI in the germline V gene. CDR3 region: CATLSTVDNSPLHF. The CDR3 region has the DNA TGTGCCACCTTATCGACAGTGGATAATTCACCCCTCCACTTT.

A few counts support this clone. The genes are TRBV6-6 and TRBJ2-1; the D is unclear. The ends were cut back, 4 bases at V and 8 bases at J, with 6 bases in the middle. The CDR3 has 11 amino acids. CDR1 is MNHNY and CDR2 is SVGAGI in the germline V gene (reference sequence). For the CDR3, the DNA is TGTGCCAGCAGTTTTACTGATGAGCAGTTCTTC. This encodes CASSFTDEQFF.

This clone was counted once. The chain links TRBV6-5 to TRBJ2-5; 11 bases agree with TRBD1. This CDR3 has 16 amino acids. Germline CDR1 and CDR2: MNHEY and SVGAGI. V lost 4 bases and J lost 7; bases outside the gene matches: 11. Written as DNA, the CDR3 is TGTGCCAGCAGTTCTACCGGGACAGGGGGGAGGGGGACCCAGTACTTC. This codes for CASSSTGTGGRGTQYF.

The chain employs TRBV13 and TRBJ2-7, with D possibly matching TRBD1 (5 bases). The CDR3 totals 15 residues. With 2 bases removed from V and 4 bases from J, the gap between germline ends came to 15 bases. Germline V gives CDR1 PRHDT, CDR2 FYEKMQ (reference sequence). The CDR3 protein is CASSLSRGRRYEQYF. The CDR3 DNA sequence: TGTGCCAGCAGCTTAAGTAGGGGAAGAAGGTACGAGCAGTACTTC.

The V and J genes are TRBV4-2 and TRBJ2-2, with unresolved D. Germline V gives CDR1 LGHNA, CDR2 YNFKEQ. CDR3 length: 17 amino acids. V was cut by 0 bases and J by 0 bases, with 11 bases left in between. In DNA, the CDR3 is TGTGCCAGCAGCCAAGATGGAGCGAACGCGAACACCGGGGAGCTGTTTTTT. This gives the protein CASSQDGANANTGELFF.

The chain carries TRBV9 and TRBJ2-7, with 7 bases that match TRBD2. The CDR3 consists of 14 residues. From germline, CDR1 is SGDLS and CDR2 YYNGEE. J was trimmed by 3 bases and V by 2 bases; bases with no gene match: 5. CDR3 nucleotide sequence: TGTGCCAGCAGCGTTCTAGCGGTTAGCTACGAGCAGTACTTC. Amino acid sequence: CASSVLAVSYEQYF.

This clone turned up a few times. The CDR3 loop is CASSYGVAGITDTQYF. For the CDR3, the DNA is TGTGCCAGCAGTTACGGGGTAGCGGGTATCACAGATACGCAGTATTTT. This chain joins TRBV6-5 and TRBJ2-3, with 7 bases that match TRBD2. CDR1 and CDR2 (germline): MNHEY, SVGAGI. The V segment lost 2 bases and the J segment 2 bases; nucleotides outside the gene matches: 7. The CDR3 consists of 16 residues.

The chain is built from TRBV5-4 and TRBJ2-7; 13 positions agree with TRBD2. This CDR3 has 15 residues. CDR1 is SGHNT and CDR2 is YYREEE in the germline V gene (reference sequence). V dropped 3 bases and J dropped 4; count of bases not matched to a gene: 4. The CDR3 nucleotides are TGTGCCAGCAGCTCGAGGACTAGCGGGAGTTACGAGCAGTACTTC. It translates to CASSSRTSGSYEQYF. The full variable domain, its missing parts supplied by reference TRBV5-4 and TRBJ2-7, is ETGVTQSPTHLIKTRGQQVTLRCSSQSGHNTVSWYQQALGQGPQFIFQYYREEENGRGNFPPRFSGLQFPNYSSELNVNALELDDSALYLCASSSRTSGSYEQYFGPGTRLTVT.

The chain employs TRBV5-1 and TRBJ2-2; D remains unclear. The CDR3 covers 16 residues. CDR1 and CDR2 from the germline V gene are SGHRS and YFSETQ. Trimming pared 0 bases from V and 0 bases from J, leaving 9 bases between. The CDR3 DNA sequence: TGCGCCAGCAGCTTGGACAGTCAATCGAACACCGGGGAGCTGTTTTTT. Protein sequence: CASSLDSQSNTGELFF.

The V and J genes are TRBV10-3 and TRBJ1-5, with TRBD1 identical over 7 bases. V was clipped by 2 bases and J by 5 bases; unmatched bases: 3. The CDR3 totals 14 residues. Germline values: CDR1 ENHRY, CDR2 SYGVKD. The CDR3: CAISERGRDQPQHF. The CDR3, as DNA: TGTGCCATCAGTGAGAGGGGGCGCGATCAGCCCCAGCATTTT.

The chain uses TRBV5-1 and TRBJ2-6; TRBD2 matches 7 bases. Germline trimming cut 0 bases from V and 4 bases from J; bases unmatched to any gene: 7. Germline V lookup: CDR1 SGHRS, CDR2 YFSETQ. The CDR3 contains 17 residues. The chain's CDR3 is CASSLASGGLGANVLTF. CDR3 coding DNA: TGCGCCAGCAGCTTGGCCTCGGGGGGTTTGGGGGCCAACGTCCTGACTTTC.

V is TRBV6-4 and J is TRBJ2-1; 7 positions agree with TRBD2. Losses at the gene ends were 4 bases for V and 7 bases for J; bases not matched to a gene: 1. Germline lookup yields CDR1 MRHNA and CDR2 SNTAGT. The CDR3 runs 12 residues. The CDR3 region is CASSVGGNEQFF. The CDR3 bases are TGTGCCAGCAGTGTGGGGGGGAATGAGCAGTTCTTC.

V gene TRBV5-1 combines with J gene TRBJ2-3; 8 bases line up with TRBD2. CDR1 is SGHRS, CDR2 YFSETQ, per germline. J gave up 5 bases and V 6 bases, and 11 bases lay outside the gene matches. The CDR3 has 15 amino acids. CDR3 DNA: TGCGCCAGCATCAGAAGCGGGGGAGACCGAGATACGCAGTATTTT. Amino acids: CASIRSGGDRDTQYF.

The rearrangement links TRBV7-2 to TRBJ1-1; no clear D. Trimming stripped 2 bases from V and 6 bases from J, with 13 bases between. This CDR3 spans 14 amino acids. Germline CDR1 SGHTA, CDR2 FQGNSA. CDR3: CASSLNLKGAEAFF. Here the CDR3 DNA reads TGTGCCAGCAGCTTAAACCTTAAGGGAGCTGAAGCTTTCTTT. Filled out from reference TRBV7-2 and TRBJ1-1, the complete variable domain reads GAGVSQSPSNKVTEKGKDVELRCDPISGHTALYWYRQSLGQGLEFLIYFQGNSAPDKSGLPSDRFSAERTGGSVSTLTIQRTQQEDSAVYLCASSLNLKGAEAFFGQGTRLTVV.

The chain recombines TRBV5-6 with TRBJ2-1; 7 nucleotides agree with TRBD2. Germline V CDR1 and CDR2: SGHDT, YYEEEE. Trimming cost V 5 bases and J 8 bases; bases outside gene matches: 16. The CDR3 runs 16 residues. The CDR3 DNA follows: TGTGCCAGCAGATCCCCGGGGAGGGGAGGTTTCGATGAGCAGTTCTTC. Residues: CASRSPGRGGFDEQFF.